The 27 T cell receptor beta chains below come from one sample, sequenced in a study of blood T cell repertoires in COVID-19. TCRdb keeps only in-frame clones here, not all; method: immunoSEQ multiplex PCR. The sample has 75,000 to 95,000 clones, roughly 90% seen once. Specimen: peripheral blood. These receptors all come from a human donor in a cohort sampled during active COVID-19.

V is TRBV4-3 and J is TRBJ2-3; D may be TRBD2 (6 bases). There are 17 residues in the CDR3. Germline CDR1 LGHNA, CDR2 YSLEER. The V gene lost 1 base and the J gene lost 0 bases, with 14 bases spanning the gap. The CDR3 sequence is CASSQGGEPTSTDTQYF. The CDR3 bases are TGCGCCAGCAGCCAAGGCGGGGAACCTACTAGCACAGATACGCAGTATTTT.

The rearrangement links TRBV18 to TRBJ1-1, with D perhaps TRBD1 (5 bases). V dropped 2 bases and J dropped 1 base, with 11 bases sitting between them. CDR1 KGHSH and CDR2 LQKENI come from the germline V gene. The CDR3 contains 15 residues. The CDR3 bases are TGTGCCAGCTCACCAAGGCAGGGCGAGAACACTGAAGCTTTCTTT. It encodes CASSPRQGENTEAFF.

This chain joins TRBV5-8 and TRBJ2-3; 11 bases align to TRBD1. Germline lookup yields CDR1 SGHTS and CDR2 YDEGEE. The CDR3 spans 17 residues. With V trimmed by 2 bases and J by 1 base, 6 bases remained unmatched. CDR3 loop: CASSFLVGQGGTDTQYF. DNA of the CDR3: TGTGCCAGCAGCTTTCTGGTGGGACAGGGGGGCACAGATACGCAGTATTTT.

This chain links TRBV18 with TRBJ1-2, with 7 bases identical to TRBD1. The CDR3 has 16 amino acids. V gave up 5 bases and J gave up 4 bases; unmatched junction bases: 13. Germline loops: CDR1 KGHSH, CDR2 LQKENI. CDR3 region: CASSSGQEGWGYGYTF. CDR3 DNA sequence: TGTGCCAGCTCATCCGGACAGGAAGGTTGGGGCTATGGCTACACCTTC.

J is TRBJ1-4 and V is TRBV3-1 (or the pseudogene TRBV3-2); D gene unclear. V was pared by 1 base and J by 7 bases, with 13 bases between. Germline CDR1 reads LGHDT; CDR2 reads YNNKEL (reference sequence). CDR3 length: 15 residues. The CDR3 loop is CASSQVALEGEKLFF. The DNA for the CDR3 is TGTGCCAGCAGCCAAGTTGCACTGGAGGGTGAAAAACTGTTTTTT.

V gene TRBV27 combines with J gene TRBJ1-5, with D unresolved. This CDR3 comprises 18 residues. CDR1 is MNHEY, CDR2 SMNVEV, per germline (reference sequence). V shed 5 bases and J shed 0 bases, with 20 bases lying between them. The chain's CDR3 is CASSHVGVTGYSNQPQHF. The CDR3 coding sequence is TGTGCCAGCAGTCACGTCGGGGTGACGGGTTATAGCAATCAGCCCCAGCATTTT.

The V gene is TRBV4-2, the J gene TRBJ2-2, with 7 bases that match TRBD1. Per germline, CDR1 LGHNA and CDR2 YNFKEQ. V lost 0 bases to trimming and J lost 5 bases; unmatched junction nucleotides: 6. The CDR3 is 16 residues long. The CDR3 reads CASSQDRHRGTGELFF. In DNA form, the CDR3 reads TGTGCCAGCAGCCAAGATCGGCACAGGGGAACCGGGGAGCTGTTTTTT.

The chain links TRBV7-8 to TRBJ1-6; TRBD1 aligns across 7 bases. CDR1 and CDR2 from the germline V gene are SGHVS and FQNEAQ. Losses at the gene ends were 0 bases for V and 6 bases for J; bases not matched to a gene: 8. The CDR3 covers 17 residues. CDR3 region: CASSLAPYRGTNSPLHF. In DNA form, the CDR3 reads TGTGCCAGCAGCTTAGCTCCCTACAGGGGTACTAATTCACCCCTCCACTTT.

V usage is TRBV6-2 or TRBV6-3 and J usage is TRBJ2-7, with TRBD2 matching 7 bases. V lost 0 bases and J lost 3; bases outside the gene matches: 5. Looked up from germline, CDR1 is MNHEY and CDR2 is SVGEGT. CDR3 length: 15 amino acids. CDR3 amino acids: CASSYSGGNLYEQYF. The CDR3 nucleotides are TGTGCCAGCAGTTACTCGGGGGGGAATCTCTACGAGCAGTACTTC.

V and J are TRBV27 and TRBJ2-7; possibly TRBD1 for D (5 bases). CDR1 is MNHEY and CDR2 is SMNVEV in the germline V gene (reference sequence). The V gene lost 6 bases and the J gene lost 9 bases, with 12 bases spanning the gap. This CDR3 has 11 residues. The CDR3 sequence is CASRGVGRQYF. CDR3 coding DNA: TGTGCCAGCAGAGGGGTCGGACGGCAGTACTTC.

The V and J genes are TRBV11-2 and TRBJ2-3; D is ambiguous. This CDR3 is built from 14 residues. V lost 1 base to trimming and J lost 0 bases, with 5 bases between them. Germline V lookup: CDR1 SGHAT, CDR2 FQNNGV. DNA for the CDR3: TGTGCCAGCAGCTTAGTGGCCAGCACAGATACGCAGTATTTT. Protein product: CASSLVASTDTQYF.

The chain combines TRBV19 with TRBJ2-1; 11 bases line up with TRBD2. The CDR3 has 14 residues. Per the germline V gene, CDR1 is LNHDA and CDR2 is SQIVND (reference sequence). The V segment lost 5 bases and the J segment 9 bases; nucleotides outside the gene matches: 6. CDR3: CASSLSGGAVEQFF. As DNA, the CDR3 is TGTGCCAGTAGTCTTAGCGGGGGGGCGGTTGAGCAGTTCTTC.

V gene TRBV7-2 combines with J gene TRBJ1-6, with D perhaps TRBD1 (6 bases). The length of the CDR3 is 17 residues. V gave up 2 bases and J gave up 9 bases, with 20 bases separating them. Germline lookup yields CDR1 SGHTA and CDR2 FQGNSA. CDR3 in amino acids: CASSLWDDRLLPSPLHF. The CDR3 DNA sequence: TGTGCCAGCAGCTTATGGGACGACAGGTTGTTACCTTCACCCCTCCACTTT.

This clone was detected only once. This chain connects TRBV12-5 to TRBJ2-5; weak D call: TRBD2 (5 bases). The V gene's germline CDR1 is LGHNT and CDR2 FRNRAP. The CDR3 runs to 13 residues. Trimming cost V 4 bases and J 5 bases, with 11 bases left between them. In DNA form, the CDR3 reads TGTGCTAGTGGTTGGACTTACCCGGAGACCCAGTACTTC. Its translation: CASGWTYPETQYF. Based on the CDR3 plus reference TRBV12-5 and TRBJ2-5, the full variable domain is DARVTQTPRHKVTEMGQEVTMRCQPILGHNTVFWYRQTMMQGLELLAYFRNRAPLDDSGMPKDRFSAEMPDATLATLKIQPSEPRDSAVYFCASGWTYPETQYFGPGTRLLVL.

The CDR3 nucleotides read TGTGCCTGGAGTTTACTCCGGGACAGGGTCTCACCCCTCCACTTT. It codes for CAWSLLRDRVSPLHF. The chain recombines TRBV30 with TRBJ1-6, with 9 bases that match TRBD1. CDR1 GTSNPN and CDR2 SVGIG come from the germline V gene (reference sequence). This CDR3 comprises 15 residues. V lost 2 bases to trimming and J lost 10 bases; unmatched junction nucleotides: 9.

The V and J genes are TRBV4-1 and TRBJ2-2, with 10 bases identical to TRBD1. V shed 4 bases and J 8 bases; nucleotides not matched to a gene: 4. This CDR3 has 14 amino acids. Germline V gene sequence: CDR1 MGHRA, CDR2 YSYEKL. CDR3 amino acids: CASSLGTGDGELFF. CDR3 bases: TGCGCCAGCAGCCTGGGGACAGGGGATGGGGAGCTGTTTTTT.

The chain links TRBV6-5 to TRBJ1-5; 7 bases fit TRBD1. The CDR3 runs to 15 residues. V lost 5 bases, J lost 6 bases, and 10 bases stayed unmatched. Per germline, CDR1 MNHEY and CDR2 SVGAGI. As DNA, the CDR3 is TGTGCCAGCAGTCCGCGACAGGGTGGGAGTCAGCCCCAGCATTTT. The encoded protein is CASSPRQGGSQPQHF.

The V call is TRBV6-6, the J call TRBJ1-4, with unresolved D. The CDR3 covers 14 residues. Trimming shortened V by 7 bases and J by 0 bases, and 9 bases separated the two germline ends. The germline gives CDR1 MNHNY, CDR2 SVGAGI (reference sequence). Here the CDR3 reads CASIERATNEKLFF. DNA for the CDR3: TGTGCCAGCATCGAGAGAGCAACTAATGAAAAACTGTTTTTT.

The chain recombines TRBV7-9 with TRBJ2-7, with TRBD2 identical over 9 bases. CDR3 size: 17 residues. From germline, CDR1 is SEHNR and CDR2 FQNEAQ (reference sequence). V trimming: 5 bases; J trimming: 1 base; junction bases outside the gene matches: 12. CDR3 protein: CASSTFLSLAGSYEQYF. CDR3 DNA: TGTGCCAGCAGCACCTTTTTGAGTCTAGCGGGATCCTACGAGCAGTACTTC.

V and J are TRBV19 and TRBJ1-4; possible D gene TRBD1, 6 bases. The V gene's germline CDR1 is LNHDA and CDR2 SQIVND (reference sequence). The CDR3 is 13 residues long. V dropped 6 bases and J dropped 7 bases, with 12 bases sitting between them. CDR3 sequence: CASRKQGVEKLFF. DNA for the CDR3: TGTGCCAGTAGAAAACAGGGAGTTGAAAAACTGTTTTTT.

V and J are TRBV27 and TRBJ2-1, with TRBD2 identical over 8 bases. This CDR3 has 15 residues. CDR1 MNHEY and CDR2 SMNVEV come from the germline V gene (reference sequence). With 3 bases clipped from V and 3 bases from J, the junction kept 4 bases outside the gene matches. The CDR3 protein is CASSLERGFYNEQFF. CDR3 nucleotides: TGTGCCAGCAGTTTGGAGCGGGGGTTCTACAATGAGCAGTTCTTC.

This sequence joins TRBV12-3 or TRBV12-4 and TRBJ2-1, with D tentatively TRBD1 (5 bases). V lost 6 bases to trimming and J lost 9 bases, with 12 bases between them. The CDR3 spans 12 residues. CDR3 bases: TGTGCCAGCAGCCAGGGCCTCACTGAGCAGTTCTTC. This sequence encodes CASSQGLTEQFF.

This rearrangement joins TRBV4-3 to TRBJ1-1, with TRBD1 matching 10 bases. Germline trimming cut 4 bases from V and 1 base from J; bases unmatched to any gene: 3. CDR3 length: 15 residues. Germline lookup yields CDR1 LGHNA and CDR2 YSLEER. CDR3 in amino acids: CASSPTGGGNTEAFF. CDR3 nucleotides: TGCGCCAGCAGCCCGACAGGGGGCGGGAACACTGAAGCTTTCTTT.

V usage is TRBV18 and J usage is TRBJ1-4; D is ambiguous. V was clipped by 3 bases and J by 7 bases, with 9 bases between them. The CDR3 spans 13 residues. Per germline, CDR1 KGHSH and CDR2 LQKENI. CDR3 sequence reads: CASSPAILEKLFF. The CDR3 coding sequence is TGTGCCAGCTCACCGGCAATTCTTGAAAAACTGTTTTTT.

The V and J genes are TRBV2 and TRBJ1-2, with 7 bases aligning to TRBD1. CDR3 length equals 13 residues. J lost 8 bases, V lost 4 bases, and 7 bases had no gene match. CDR1 and CDR2 from the germline V gene are SNHLY and FYNNEI. The CDR3 DNA reads TGTGCCAGCAGTGTTCAGGGGGGACACGGCTACACCTTC. This translates into CASSVQGGHGYTF.

The CDR3 DNA is TGCGCCAGCAGCCCAGGACTAGTCGGGTCCGAGCAGTACTTC. This codes for CASSPGLVGSEQYF. The chain couples TRBV4-3 to TRBJ2-7; 7 bases are shared with TRBD2. The V gene end was trimmed by 4 bases and the J gene end by 6 bases; junction bases not matched to a gene: 9. Germline V gene sequence: CDR1 LGHNA, CDR2 YSLEER. This CDR3 comprises 14 residues.

The CDR3 protein is CASSGLAGSSGETQYF. The CDR3 region has the DNA TGTGCCAGCAGTGGACTAGCGGGATCATCAGGAGAGACCCAGTACTTC. J is TRBJ2-5 and V is TRBV5-4; 12 bases map to TRBD2. The trim removed 5 bases at V and 4 bases at J, leaving 9 bases unmatched. CDR1 SGHNT and CDR2 YYREEE come from the germline V gene (reference sequence). This CDR3 is built from 16 residues.